The T cell receptor (beta chain) under discussion was sequenced for a study of vaccination effects on CD4 cells after COVID-19. Study-level information: Participants were vaccinated with two doses of either the BNT162b2 or mRNA-1273 vaccine. Study-level findings and limits: Clones of infection and vaccine origin contracted markedly late after vaccination.

The V end lost 5 bases, the J end lost 1 base, and 11 bases lay between the germline ends. Per the germline V gene, CDR1 is LNHDA and CDR2 is SQIVND (reference sequence). This CDR3 is 14 amino acids long. Concerning this clone itself: Its target is not known.

Pools of viral peptides were used by the ViraFEST assay to expand antigen-specific CD4+ T cells ahead of sequencing. Subsequent to a culture period of more than 8 days, CD4+ T cells were isolated. Nucleocapsid antibodies stayed negative before and after vaccination, showing no earlier SARS-CoV-2 infection. They grew a few million PBMC in each well, adding about 9.5 IU/ml IL-2 and 8.5 to 10 ug/ml peptides. Half the medium was swapped for IL-2 medium on days 3 and 7. The repertoire was sequenced with immunoSEQ multiplex PCR; TCRdb's copy has only in-frame clones and lacks some. The repertoire holds roughly 50,000 clones, with about four fifths as singletons.

This chain joins TRBV19 and TRBJ1-1; D is uncertain. The TCR sequence derives from a human donor who received a COVID-19 vaccine. Sample: CD4+ T cells from PBMCs cultured with HCoV-OC43 spike peptides, taken before COVID-19 vaccination. This sample's subset: HCoV-OC43 spike overlapping peptide pool stimulation. The chain's CDR3 is CASSPLDSNTEAFF. CDR3 bases: TGTGCCAGTAGTCCCCTCGACTCGAACACTGAAGCTTTCTTT.